This section outlines one T cell receptor beta chain sequence together with its context. Its target is not known. There are 16 residues in the CDR3. Per germline, CDR1 MNHEY and CDR2 SVGAGI. With 0 bases clipped from V and 3 bases from J, the junction kept 4 bases outside the gene matches. This specimen comes from a study of post-analysis software for immune sequencing data. Background on the study: The disease courses spanned relapsing-remitting, secondary progressive and progressive-relapsing forms of multiple sclerosis. General observations from the study: By F measure, strong co-clustering occurred among samples prepared in the same batch. A handful of TRBV segments appeared more often in patients than in controls, and TRBV5-6, TRBV5-1 and TRBV20-1 were among these. Multiple sclerosis was associated with a significant reduction in normalized Chao1 diversity relative to controls.

TCR beta cDNA libraries had unique molecular identifiers. Each sample of about 0.95 to 11 million input T cells yielded around 500,000 cDNA molecules, so each molecule approximated one T cell. TCRdb re-called the PCR reads with MiXCR, one entry per CDR3 protein. The top ten hold just under 5% of the sample, which has 650,000 to 850,000 distinct CDR3 sequences, about half seen once. This chain joins TRBV6-5 and TRBJ2-3; 9 bases line up with TRBD1. The sequencing input was blood. This clonotype was sampled from a girl aged 10 to 17 with multiple sclerosis. The CDR3 spells CASSYSRTGDTDTQYF. In nucleotides, the CDR3 is TGTGCCAGCAGTTACTCCAGGACAGGGGATACAGATACGCAGTATTTT.